The 10 T cell receptor beta chains given below trace back to one sample, sequenced in a study of T cells expressing NK-cell markers. Reanalyzing the 5' RACE reads, TCRdb keeps one entry per CDR3 protein, without DNA. The sample yields a few hundred thousand distinct CDR3 sequences, of which the top ten take up 0.3% to 0.45%. The sample comprised blood T cells: a sorted CD56 or NKG2C T cell subset, CD4+ or CD8+ T cells, or bulk PBMC T cells (not recorded which). These receptors came from a young man in good health.

The chain is built from TRBV9 and TRBJ2-3. The CDR3 totals 14 residues. Germline values: CDR1 SGDLS, CDR2 YYNGEE. The CDR3 loop reads CASASTDYTDTQYF.

The V gene is TRBV2, the J gene TRBJ2-3; absent DNA, TCRdb's TRBD2 call cannot be checked. CDR3 length: 13 residues. Germline loops: CDR1 SNHLY, CDR2 FYNNEI. The CDR3 here is CASRREVTDTQYF.

CDR3 loop: CASSAEGVRGEKFF. The chain links TRBV9 to TRBJ2-1; the D call from TCRdb, TRBD1, cannot be confirmed without DNA. The CDR3 sequence is 14 residues long. The V gene's germline CDR1 is SGDLS and CDR2 YYNGEE.

The rearrangement links TRBV6-5 to TRBJ1-5; absent DNA, TCRdb's TRBD1 call cannot be checked. Germline assignment: CDR1 MNHEY and CDR2 SVGAGI. The CDR3 length is 14 residues. The CDR3 sequence: CASSLAPGGQPQHF.

The rearrangement joins TRBV5-1 to TRBJ2-1; TCRdb's D call, TRBD1, is unchecked because there is no DNA. Germline-derived CDR1 and CDR2 are SGHRS and YFSETQ. This CDR3 has 14 residues. The CDR3 here is CASRAGTTDNEQFF.

This chain joins TRBV12-3 or TRBV12-4 and TRBJ2-1; there is no DNA to check the TCRdb D call of TRBD2. This CDR3 spans 16 amino acids. CDR3 loop: CASSLLLGLAGDKQFF.

The V and J genes are TRBV12-3 or TRBV12-4 and TRBJ1-2; TCRdb reports TRBD1, a call that lacks DNA to check it against. The CDR3 loop spans 13 amino acids. The CDR3 protein is CASSLDDRGGYTF.

The chain combines TRBV14 with TRBJ2-2; TCRdb designates TRBD2, a call that cannot be tested without DNA. Looked up from germline, CDR1 is SGHDN and CDR2 is FVKESK. The CDR3 runs to 15 residues. The CDR3 protein is CASSRDFINTGELFF.

This chain uses TRBV5-1 with TRBJ1-6. Germline CDR1 is SGHRS and CDR2 is YFSETQ. CDR3 length equals 15 residues. The CDR3 protein is CASSLGGGSDSPLHF.

The CDR3: CASSHRGEAFF. The chain employs TRBV12-3 or TRBV12-4 and TRBJ1-1; TCRdb indicates TRBD1, and absent DNA this call remains unverified. The CDR3 loop spans 11 amino acids.